This T cell receptor (beta chain) was sequenced for a study of blood T cells in healthy people across ages. This CDR3 contains 14 residues. Looked up from germline, CDR1 is SNHLY and CDR2 is FYNNEI. The V gene lost 2 bases and the J gene lost 2 bases, with 9 bases spanning the gap. A sample-barcoded 5' primer and a J-beta primer mix were used in a second PCR of about 7 to 11 cycles. TCRdb reanalysed the 5' RACE reads using MiXCR and keeps one entry per CDR3 protein. The sample includes about 830,000 distinct CDR3 sequences, around two thirds of them seen just once. V usage is TRBV2 and J usage is TRBJ1-2; D might be TRBD1 (6 bases). Sequencing input: blood. This sequence was found in a man aged 25 to 40 in good health. Here the CDR3 reads CASSEQGPNYGYTF. The CDR3 nucleotides read TGTGCCAGCAGTGAACAGGGGCCCAACTATGGCTACACCTTC.